A single sample gave rise to the 26 T cell receptor beta chains below, sequenced in a study of CD8 T cells in Susac syndrome. RNA in amounts of about 0.45 to 1 ug was reverse transcribed with random hexamers. TCRdb redid the calling of the immunoSEQ multiplex PCR reads with MiXCR, one entry per CDR3 protein. This sample carries 150,000 to 160,000 distinct CDR3 sequences, about 95% of them seen once, and the ten largest clones take around 0.15%. The sample consisted of CD4+ T cells from PBMCs. These receptors came from a human donor with Susac syndrome.

The chain recombines TRBV29-1 with TRBJ2-3, with TRBD1 identical over 8 bases. Trimming cost V 8 bases and J 5 bases; bases outside gene matches: 6. Per germline, CDR1 SQVTM and CDR2 ANQGSEA. This CDR3 has 12 residues. CDR3 loop: CSTGQGQDTQYF. CDR3 DNA: TGCAGCACCGGACAGGGTCAAGATACGCAGTATTTT.

The chain combines TRBV3-1 with TRBJ2-1; D is possibly TRBD2 (5 bases). V lost 1 base, J lost 8 bases, and 6 bases lay in between. Per the germline V gene, CDR1 is LGHDT and CDR2 is YNNKEL (reference sequence). The CDR3 covers 12 residues. CDR3 protein: CASSQGTHEQFF. CDR3 in DNA: TGTGCCAGCAGCCAAGGGACTCATGAGCAGTTCTTC.

The CDR3 DNA reads as TGTGCCAGCAGCTTCAGAGCCTCTGGAAACACCATATATTTT. It translates to CASSFRASGNTIYF. V and J are TRBV13 and TRBJ1-3; D gene ambiguous. The V gene lost 3 bases and the J gene lost 0 bases, with 6 bases spanning the gap. This CDR3 has 14 amino acids. Per germline, CDR1 PRHDT and CDR2 FYEKMQ (reference sequence).

The rearrangement links TRBV6-5 to TRBJ1-1; perhaps TRBD1 as D (5 bases). The germline V gene has CDR1 MNHEY and CDR2 SVGAGI. This CDR3 has 15 amino acids. V shed 5 bases and J shed 7 bases, with 20 bases lying between them. CDR3 sequence: CASSQYGTVPHEAFF. CDR3 nucleotides: TGTGCCAGCAGTCAATACGGGACCGTTCCCCATGAAGCTTTCTTT.

V is TRBV20-1 and J is TRBJ2-5, with D unclear. The CDR3 covers 13 residues. Germline V gene lookup returns CDR1 DFQATT and CDR2 SNEGSKA (reference sequence). Trimming took off 4 bases at V and 1 base at J, with 10 bases between the two ends. The CDR3 sequence is CSAIKTVQETQYF. The CDR3 DNA reads TGCAGTGCTATTAAGACGGTCCAAGAGACCCAGTACTTC.

V and J are TRBV20-1 and TRBJ2-2; D perhaps matches TRBD1 (5 bases). The CDR3 extends over 13 amino acids. Trimming pared 7 bases from V and 6 bases from J, leaving 15 bases between. Germline V gives CDR1 DFQATT, CDR2 SNEGSKA (reference sequence). The CDR3 spells CSVRSGRAGELFF. In DNA, the CDR3 is TGCAGTGTTCGTTCAGGGCGCGCCGGGGAGCTGTTTTTT.

The chain employs TRBV2 and TRBJ1-2, with TRBD1 matching over 10 bases. CDR3 length equals 14 residues. Per germline, CDR1 SNHLY and CDR2 FYNNEI. The V segment lost 3 bases and the J segment 8 bases; nucleotides outside the gene matches: 6. The CDR3 here is CASSEGTGVSGYTF. In DNA form, the CDR3 reads TGTGCCAGCAGTGAGGGGACAGGGGTGTCCGGCTACACCTTC.

The chain carries TRBV12-3 or TRBV12-4 and TRBJ1-5; a weak D match, TRBD1 (5 bases). V was cut by 5 bases and J by 4 bases, with 9 bases left in between. There are 13 residues in the CDR3. DNA of the CDR3: TGTGCCAGCAGTCCAGGGCCAAATCAGCCCCAGCATTTT. This codes for CASSPGPNQPQHF.

CDR3 nucleotides: TGCAGTGCTAGTTTTAGGCAGCGGAGTTACGAGCAGTACTTC. Amino acid sequence: CSASFRQRSYEQYF. The chain combines TRBV20-1 with TRBJ2-7; D might be TRBD2 (5 bases). Trimming pared 3 bases from V and 4 bases from J, leaving 16 bases between. Germline V lookup: CDR1 DFQATT, CDR2 SNEGSKA (reference sequence). The CDR3 runs 14 residues.

The CDR3 protein is CASSSRGNEQFF. The CDR3 DNA reads as TGTGCCAGCAGTAGCAGGGGAAATGAGCAGTTCTTC. The chain is built from TRBV2 and TRBJ2-1; maybe TRBD1 (6 bases). The V end lost 5 bases, the J end lost 7 bases, and 9 bases lay between the germline ends. The germline V gene encodes CDR1 SNHLY and CDR2 FYNNEI. CDR3 length: 12 residues.

The CDR3 nucleotides are TGTGCCAGCAGTTACGGCGACGGGGGCAACGGACTCTACGAGCAGTACTTC. Protein: CASSYGDGGNGLYEQYF. This chain joins TRBV6-5 and TRBJ2-7; the D gene could be TRBD1 or TRBD2 (6 bases each). Germline-derived CDR1 and CDR2 are MNHEY and SVGAGI. Trimming took off 2 bases at V and 3 bases at J, with 20 bases between the two ends. This CDR3 is built from 17 residues.

V is TRBV20-1 and J is TRBJ1-4, with TRBD1 matching over 8 bases. CDR1 is DFQATT and CDR2 is SNEGSKA in the germline V gene (reference sequence). The CDR3 has 13 amino acids. The V gene end was trimmed by 5 bases and the J gene end by 7 bases; junction bases not matched to a gene: 6. CDR3 region: CSADRGDGEKLFF. The CDR3 DNA reads TGCAGTGCTGACAGGGGCGATGGTGAAAAACTGTTTTTT.

The chain couples TRBV7-2 to TRBJ2-4; D gene ambiguous. V was cut by 5 bases and J by 0 bases, with 14 bases left in between. Per the germline V gene, CDR1 is SGHTA and CDR2 is FQGNSA. The CDR3 sequence is 16 residues long. CDR3 sequence: CASSRESSIAKNIQYF. The CDR3 DNA follows: TGTGCCAGCAGCCGTGAGTCCTCCATAGCCAAAAACATTCAGTACTTC. The variable domain in full, completed from reference TRBV7-2 and TRBJ2-4, reads GAGVSQSPSNKVTEKGKDVELRCDPISGHTALYWYRQSLGQGLEFLIYFQGNSAPDKSGLPSDRFSAERTGGSVSTLTIQRTQQEDSAVYLCASSRESSIAKNIQYFGAGTRLSVL.

CDR3 sequence (DNA): TGTGCCAGCAGCCCATCCTTGGGGCAATCTGGAAACACCATATATTTT. Its translation: CASSPSLGQSGNTIYF. The chain links TRBV5-5 to TRBJ1-3; TRBD1 is a possible D gene (5 bases). This CDR3 spans 16 amino acids. Between the trimmed V and J ends, which lost 4 bases and 1 base, there was a span of 15 bases. Germline V gene data show CDR1 as SGHKS and CDR2 as YYEKEE (reference sequence).

This clonotype has a handful of counts. The chain joins TRBV18 to TRBJ2-1; 7 bases fit TRBD2. The CDR3 is made up of 14 amino acids. CDR1 and CDR2 (germline): KGHSH, LQKENI. Trimming took 4 bases from V and 4 from J; bases not matched to a gene: 4. The CDR3, as DNA: TGTGCCAGCTCACTTAACGGGGGGTACAATGAGCAGTTCTTC. Amino acids: CASSLNGGYNEQFF.

This clonotype was counted between two and nine times. V is TRBV28 and J is TRBJ1-5; D is uncertain. V was cut by 1 base and J by 6 bases, with 4 bases left in between. The CDR3 is 12 amino acids. Per germline, CDR1 MDHEN and CDR2 SYDVKM. The CDR3 is CASSLLGQPQHF. Written as DNA, the CDR3 is TGTGCCAGCAGTTTATTAGGTCAGCCCCAGCATTTT.

The chain carries TRBV20-1 and TRBJ1-2; 12 bases fit TRBD1. Germline CDR1 is DFQATT and CDR2 is SNEGSKA (reference sequence). V lost 7 bases to trimming and J lost 7 bases; unmatched junction nucleotides: 7. The CDR3 spans 13 residues. Written as DNA, the CDR3 is TGCAGTGTCCCGGGACAGGGGGCTTTTGGCTACACCTTC. Amino acids: CSVPGQGAFGYTF.

The chain recombines TRBV5-1 with TRBJ2-3; 10 nucleotides line up with TRBD1. With V trimmed by 4 bases and J by 4 bases, 6 bases remained unmatched. Germline loops: CDR1 SGHRS, CDR2 YFSETQ. The CDR3 loop spans 15 amino acids. CDR3 coding DNA: TGCGCCAGCAGCATTCGACAGGGGGCGGCAGATACGCAGTATTTT. It encodes CASSIRQGAADTQYF.

The rearrangement uses TRBV3-1 and TRBJ1-2; D uncertain. CDR1 and CDR2 (germline): LGHDT, YNNKEL (reference sequence). The CDR3 extends over 14 amino acids. With 0 bases removed from V and 2 bases from J, the gap between germline ends came to 7 bases. The CDR3 DNA is TGTGCCAGCAGCCAAGAGAGCCCCAACTATGGCTACACCTTC. Its protein product is CASSQESPNYGYTF. Full variable domain (remainder filled in from reference TRBV3-1 and TRBJ1-2): DTAVSQTPKYLVTQMGNDKSIKCEQNLGHDTMYWYKQDSKKFLKIMFSYNNKELIINETVPNRFSPKSPDKAHLNLHINSLELGDSAVYFCASSQESPNYGYTFGSGTRLTVV.

This clonotype came up once. Here the CDR3 reads CSVAKKNEQFF. CDR3 coding DNA: TGCAGCGTGGCAAAGAAGAATGAGCAGTTCTTC. The chain is built from TRBV29-1 and TRBJ2-1, with D unclear. Trimming took off 6 bases at V and 7 bases at J, with 10 bases between the two ends. The V gene's germline CDR1 is SQVTM and CDR2 ANQGSEA. This CDR3 is built from 11 residues.

The chain combines TRBV20-1 with TRBJ2-7; TRBD2 agrees at 10 bases. Germline loops: CDR1 DFQATT, CDR2 SNEGSKA (reference sequence). This CDR3 comprises 15 residues. V shed 6 bases and J 2 bases; nucleotides not matched to a gene: 10. CDR3 amino acids: CSASLTSGVTYEQYF. The CDR3 bases are TGCAGTGCCTCGTTAACTAGCGGGGTCACCTACGAGCAGTACTTC.

The chain uses TRBV29-1 and TRBJ2-1; the D is unclear. The CDR3 runs to 12 residues. Trimming took 2 bases from V and 6 from J, leaving 8 bases between them. Germline CDR1 SQVTM, CDR2 ANQGSEA. The CDR3 protein is CSVELLGNEQFF. In nucleotides, the CDR3 is TGCAGCGTTGAACTCCTGGGCAATGAGCAGTTCTTC.

The chain uses TRBV9 and TRBJ2-2, with D possibly matching TRBD1 (6 bases). This CDR3 spans 14 amino acids. Trimming shortened V by 1 base and J by 9 bases, and 13 bases separated the two germline ends. Germline CDR1 SGDLS, CDR2 YYNGEE. CDR3 in DNA: TGTGCCAGCAGCGTAACCCTACAGGGAAGGGAGCTGTTTTTT. Translated: CASSVTLQGRELFF.

V gene TRBV20-1 combines with J gene TRBJ2-5; TRBD1 might be the D (6 bases). The CDR3 has 13 amino acids. Per germline, CDR1 DFQATT and CDR2 SNEGSKA (reference sequence). Trimming shortened V by 6 bases and J by 4 bases, and 15 bases separated the two germline ends. This CDR3 is CSARLLGGETQYF. In nucleotides, the CDR3 is TGCAGTGCCAGACTCCTAGGGGGAGAGACCCAGTACTTC.

This chain connects TRBV27 to TRBJ2-5; 8 positions match TRBD2. Losses at the gene ends were 0 bases for V and 4 bases for J; bases not matched to a gene: 4. Germline CDR1 and CDR2: MNHEY and SMNVEV (reference sequence). This CDR3 has 15 residues. The CDR3 spells CASSLSWTSSETQYF. The CDR3 nucleotides read TGTGCCAGCAGTTTATCCTGGACTAGCTCAGAGACCCAGTACTTC.

V and J are TRBV6-2 or TRBV6-3 and TRBJ2-7; unclear D gene. CDR1 and CDR2 from the germline V gene are MNHEY and SVGEGT. Trimming shortened V by 8 bases and J by 2 bases, and 16 bases separated the two germline ends. The CDR3 sequence is 14 residues long. The CDR3 region is CASFAETLTYEQYF. The CDR3 nucleotides read TGTGCCAGCTTCGCGGAGACTCTTACCTACGAGCAGTACTTC.